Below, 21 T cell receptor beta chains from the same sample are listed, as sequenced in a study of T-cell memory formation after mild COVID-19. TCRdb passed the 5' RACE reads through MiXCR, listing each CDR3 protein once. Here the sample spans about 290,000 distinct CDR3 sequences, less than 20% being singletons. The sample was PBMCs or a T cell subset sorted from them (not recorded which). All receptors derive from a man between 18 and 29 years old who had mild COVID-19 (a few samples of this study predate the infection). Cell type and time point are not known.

The CDR3 spells CSARISGGAWDEQFF. DNA for the CDR3: TGCAGTGCTAGAATTAGCGGGGGGGCTTGGGATGAGCAGTTCTTC. The V and J genes are TRBV20-1 and TRBJ2-1, with 11 bases identical to TRBD2. Germline CDR1 is DFQATT and CDR2 is SNEGSKA (reference sequence). The CDR3 has 15 residues. J lost 8 bases, V lost 2 bases, and 8 bases had no gene match.

This chain's CDR3 is CASSQTGYSTDTQYF. Here the CDR3 DNA reads TGCGCCAGCAGCCAGACAGGGTATAGCACAGATACGCAGTATTTT. The chain carries TRBV4-1 and TRBJ2-3, with 7 bases matching TRBD1. The CDR3 has 15 residues. Germline lookup yields CDR1 MGHRA and CDR2 YSYEKL. J was trimmed by 0 bases and V by 3 bases; bases with no gene match: 3.

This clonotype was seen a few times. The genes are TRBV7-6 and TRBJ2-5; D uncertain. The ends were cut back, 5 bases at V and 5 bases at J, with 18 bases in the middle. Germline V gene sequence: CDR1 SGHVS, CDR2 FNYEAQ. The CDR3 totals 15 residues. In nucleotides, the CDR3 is TGTGCCAGCAGCGCCCGCTTAGGTAGTGGGGAGACCCAGTACTTC. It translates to CASSARLGSGETQYF.

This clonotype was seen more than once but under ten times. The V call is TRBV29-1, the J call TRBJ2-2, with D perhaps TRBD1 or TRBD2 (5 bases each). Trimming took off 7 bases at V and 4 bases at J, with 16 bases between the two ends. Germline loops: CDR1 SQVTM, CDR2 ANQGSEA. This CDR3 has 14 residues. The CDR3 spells CSAERRESTGELFF. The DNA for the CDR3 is TGCAGCGCAGAGCGCAGGGAGAGCACCGGGGAGCTGTTTTTT.

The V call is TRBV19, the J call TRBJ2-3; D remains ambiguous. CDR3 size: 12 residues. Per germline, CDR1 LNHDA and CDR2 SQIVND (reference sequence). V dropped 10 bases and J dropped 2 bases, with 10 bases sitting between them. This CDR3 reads CATHSDTDTQYF. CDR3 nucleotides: TGTGCCACCCACAGCGACACAGATACGCAGTATTTT. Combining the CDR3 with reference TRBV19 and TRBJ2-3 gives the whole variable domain DGGITQSPKYLFRKEGQNVTLSCEQNLNHDAMYWYRQDPGQGLRLIYYSQIVNDFQKGDIAEGYSVSREKKESFPLTVTSAQKNPTAFYLCATHSDTDTQYFGPGTRLTVL.

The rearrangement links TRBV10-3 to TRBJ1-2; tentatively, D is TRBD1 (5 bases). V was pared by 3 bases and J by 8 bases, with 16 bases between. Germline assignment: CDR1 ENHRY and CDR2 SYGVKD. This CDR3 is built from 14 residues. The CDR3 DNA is TGTGCCATCAGTGACGTGAGTGGGGCGACGGGCTACACCTTC. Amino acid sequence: CAISDVSGATGYTF.

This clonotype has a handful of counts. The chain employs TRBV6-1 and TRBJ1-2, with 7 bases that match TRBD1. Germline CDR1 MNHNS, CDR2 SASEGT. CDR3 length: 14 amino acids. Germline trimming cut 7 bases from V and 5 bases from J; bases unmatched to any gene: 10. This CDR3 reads CASMGRGPPYGYTF. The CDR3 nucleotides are TGTGCCAGCATGGGGAGGGGGCCTCCTTATGGCTACACCTTC.

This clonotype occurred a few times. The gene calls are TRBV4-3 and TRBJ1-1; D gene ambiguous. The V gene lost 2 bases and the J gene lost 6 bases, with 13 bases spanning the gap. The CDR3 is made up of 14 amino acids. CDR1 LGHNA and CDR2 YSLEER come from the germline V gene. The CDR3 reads CASSQIAGGPEAFF. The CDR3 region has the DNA TGCGCCAGCAGCCAAATCGCCGGCGGCCCTGAAGCTTTCTTT.

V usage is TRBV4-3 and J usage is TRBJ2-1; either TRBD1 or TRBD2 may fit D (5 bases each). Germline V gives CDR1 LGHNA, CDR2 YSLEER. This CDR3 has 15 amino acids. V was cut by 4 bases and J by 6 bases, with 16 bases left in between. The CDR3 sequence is CASSRSVRGGNEQFF. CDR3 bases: TGCGCCAGCAGCCGGTCCGTCCGGGGCGGCAATGAGCAGTTCTTC.

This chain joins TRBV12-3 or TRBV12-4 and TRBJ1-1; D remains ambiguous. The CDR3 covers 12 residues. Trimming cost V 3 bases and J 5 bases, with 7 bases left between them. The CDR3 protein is CASSFQETEAFF. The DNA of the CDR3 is TGTGCCAGCAGTTTTCAAGAAACTGAAGCTTTCTTT.

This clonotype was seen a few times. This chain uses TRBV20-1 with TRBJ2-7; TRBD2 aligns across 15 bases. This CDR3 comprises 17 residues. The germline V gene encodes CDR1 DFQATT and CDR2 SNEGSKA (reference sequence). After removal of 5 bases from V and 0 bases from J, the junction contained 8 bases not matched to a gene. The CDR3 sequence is CSAYRTSGGAYSYEQYF. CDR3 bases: TGCAGTGCTTACCGGACTAGCGGGGGGGCCTACTCCTACGAGCAGTACTTC.

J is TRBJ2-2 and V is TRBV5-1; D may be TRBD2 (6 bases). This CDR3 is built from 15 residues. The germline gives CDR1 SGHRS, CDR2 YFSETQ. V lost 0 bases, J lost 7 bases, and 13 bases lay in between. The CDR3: CASSLAVRENGELFF. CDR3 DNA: TGCGCCAGCAGCTTGGCAGTCCGGGAGAACGGGGAGCTGTTTTTT.

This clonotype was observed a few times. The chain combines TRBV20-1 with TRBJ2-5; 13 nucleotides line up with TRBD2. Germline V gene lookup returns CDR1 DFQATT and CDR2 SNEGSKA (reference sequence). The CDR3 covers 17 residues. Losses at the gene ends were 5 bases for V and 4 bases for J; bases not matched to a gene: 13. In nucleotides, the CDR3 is TGCAGTGCTCGCAGACTAGCGGGGGGATTGGACGGAGAGACCCAGTACTTC. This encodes CSARRLAGGLDGETQYF.

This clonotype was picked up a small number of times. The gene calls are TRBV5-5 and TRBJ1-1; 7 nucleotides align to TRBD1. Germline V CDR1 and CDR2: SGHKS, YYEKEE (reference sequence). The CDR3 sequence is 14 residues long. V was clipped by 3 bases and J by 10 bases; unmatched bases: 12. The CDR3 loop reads CASSSQTGRKGAFF. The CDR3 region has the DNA TGTGCCAGCAGCTCTCAGACAGGGAGGAAGGGAGCTTTCTTT.

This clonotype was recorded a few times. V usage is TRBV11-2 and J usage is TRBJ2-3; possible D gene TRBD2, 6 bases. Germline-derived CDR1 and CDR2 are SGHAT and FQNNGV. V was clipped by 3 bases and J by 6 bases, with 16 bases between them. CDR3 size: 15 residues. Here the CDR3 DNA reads TGTGCCAGCAGCTTGGGCCCGCGGGATTTCGATACGCAGTATTTT. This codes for CASSLGPRDFDTQYF.

CDR3 DNA: TGTGCCACCAGCAGAGACACGTCCAAACGAGGAAACTATGGCTACACCTTC. The encoded protein is CATSRDTSKRGNYGYTF. This chain joins TRBV15 and TRBJ1-2; D not resolved. Trimming cost V 0 bases and J 2 bases, with 16 bases left between them. Germline CDR1 is LNHNV and CDR2 is YYDKDF (reference sequence). This CDR3 contains 17 residues.

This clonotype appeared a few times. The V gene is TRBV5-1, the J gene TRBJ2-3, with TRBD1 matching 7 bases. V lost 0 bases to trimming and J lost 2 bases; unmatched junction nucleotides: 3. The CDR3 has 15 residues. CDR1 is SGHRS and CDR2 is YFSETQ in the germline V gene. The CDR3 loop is CASSLGDRLTDTQYF. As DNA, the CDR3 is TGCGCCAGCAGCTTGGGGGACAGACTCACAGATACGCAGTATTTT.

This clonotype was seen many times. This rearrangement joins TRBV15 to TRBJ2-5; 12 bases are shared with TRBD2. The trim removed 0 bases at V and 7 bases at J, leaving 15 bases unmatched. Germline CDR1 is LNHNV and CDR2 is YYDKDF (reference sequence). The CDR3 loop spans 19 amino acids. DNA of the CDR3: TGTGCCACCAGCAGAGAGCACCCCGGGACTAGCGGGTCCAAGAGGACCCAGTACTTC. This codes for CATSREHPGTSGSKRTQYF.

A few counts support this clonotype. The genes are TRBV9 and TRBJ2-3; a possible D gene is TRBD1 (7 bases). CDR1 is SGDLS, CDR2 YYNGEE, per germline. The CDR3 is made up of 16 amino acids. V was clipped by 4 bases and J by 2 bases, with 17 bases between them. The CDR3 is CASSQGGRGITDTQYF. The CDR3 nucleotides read TGTGCCAGCAGCCAGGGGGGCAGGGGGATCACAGATACGCAGTATTTT.

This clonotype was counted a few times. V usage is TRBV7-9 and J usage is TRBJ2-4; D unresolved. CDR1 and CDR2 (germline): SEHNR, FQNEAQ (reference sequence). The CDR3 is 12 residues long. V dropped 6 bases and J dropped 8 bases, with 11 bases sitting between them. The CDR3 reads CASSPSGDIQYF. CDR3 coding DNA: TGTGCCAGCAGTCCCTCTGGGGACATTCAGTACTTC.

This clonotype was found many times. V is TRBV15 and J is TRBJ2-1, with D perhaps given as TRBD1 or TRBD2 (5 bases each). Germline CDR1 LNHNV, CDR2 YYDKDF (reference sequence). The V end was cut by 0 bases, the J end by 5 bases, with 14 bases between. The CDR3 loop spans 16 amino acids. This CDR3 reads CATSRDLRGEDNEQFF. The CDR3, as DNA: TGTGCCACCAGCAGAGACCTGAGGGGCGAGGACAATGAGCAGTTCTTC.